This T cell receptor beta chain was profiled in a study of T cell responses to AZD1222 COVID-19 vaccine. Using immunoSEQ multiplex PCR, the repertoire was profiled, and TCRdb retains in-frame clones only, with some absent. The repertoire consists of about 150,000 clones, with about 91% occurring once and the leading ten covering approximately 3.6%. V lost 4 bases to trimming and J lost 4 bases; unmatched junction nucleotides: 2. Germline values: CDR1 LGHDT, CDR2 YNNKEL (reference sequence). The CDR3 runs to 15 residues. This TCR derives from an adult in good health. The J gene is TRBJ2-1, the V gene TRBV3-1 (or the pseudogene TRBV3-2); 12 nucleotides agree with TRBD2. The specimen comprised peripheral blood, sampled on day 0 of MenACWY control vaccination. CDR3 residues: CASSLGTSGYNEQFF. The CDR3 nucleotides are TGTGCCAGCAGCCTCGGGACTAGCGGGTACAATGAGCAGTTCTTC.